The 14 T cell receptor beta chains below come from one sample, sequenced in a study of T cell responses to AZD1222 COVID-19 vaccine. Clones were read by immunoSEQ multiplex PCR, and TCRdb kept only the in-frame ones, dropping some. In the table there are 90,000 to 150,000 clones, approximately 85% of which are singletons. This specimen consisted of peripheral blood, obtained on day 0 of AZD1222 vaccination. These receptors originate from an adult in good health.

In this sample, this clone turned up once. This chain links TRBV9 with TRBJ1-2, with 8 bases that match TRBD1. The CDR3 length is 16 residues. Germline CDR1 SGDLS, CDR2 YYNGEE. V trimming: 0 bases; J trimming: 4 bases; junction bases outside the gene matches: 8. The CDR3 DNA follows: TGTGCCAGCAGCGTAGCCCCAGGGGGCGAAGGCTATGGCTACACCTTC. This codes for CASSVAPGGEGYGYTF.

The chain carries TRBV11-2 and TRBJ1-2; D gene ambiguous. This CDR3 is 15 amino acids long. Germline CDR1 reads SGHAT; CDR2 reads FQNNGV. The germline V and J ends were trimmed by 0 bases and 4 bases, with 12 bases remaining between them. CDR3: CASSLDLPGPYGYTF. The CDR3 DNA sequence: TGTGCCAGCAGCTTAGATCTGCCTGGACCCTATGGCTACACCTTC. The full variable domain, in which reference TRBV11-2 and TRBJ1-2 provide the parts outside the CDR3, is EAGVAQSPRYKIIEKRQSVAFWCNPISGHATLYWYQQILGQGPKLLIQFQNNGVVDDSQLPKDRFSAERLKGVDSTLKIQPAKLEDSAVYLCASSLDLPGPYGYTFGSGTRLTVV.

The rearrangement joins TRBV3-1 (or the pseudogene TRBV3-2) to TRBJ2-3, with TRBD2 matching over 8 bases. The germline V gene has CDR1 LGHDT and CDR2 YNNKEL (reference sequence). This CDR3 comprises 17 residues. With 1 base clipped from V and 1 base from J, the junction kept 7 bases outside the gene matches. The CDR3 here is CASSQAGVLAGTDTQYF. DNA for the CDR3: TGTGCCAGCAGCCAAGCGGGGGTACTAGCGGGCACAGATACGCAGTATTTT.

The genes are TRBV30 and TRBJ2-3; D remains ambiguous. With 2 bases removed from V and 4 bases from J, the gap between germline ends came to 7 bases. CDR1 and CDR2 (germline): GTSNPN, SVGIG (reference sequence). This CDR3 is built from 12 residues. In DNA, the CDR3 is TGTGCCTGGAGTAAGTTCGCAGATACGCAGTATTTT. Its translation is CAWSKFADTQYF.

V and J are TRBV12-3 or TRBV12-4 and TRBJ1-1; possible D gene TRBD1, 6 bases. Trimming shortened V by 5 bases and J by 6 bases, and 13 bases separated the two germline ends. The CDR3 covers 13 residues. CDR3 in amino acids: CASSPDTGPEAFF. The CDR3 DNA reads TGTGCCAGCAGTCCTGATACAGGGCCTGAAGCTTTCTTT.

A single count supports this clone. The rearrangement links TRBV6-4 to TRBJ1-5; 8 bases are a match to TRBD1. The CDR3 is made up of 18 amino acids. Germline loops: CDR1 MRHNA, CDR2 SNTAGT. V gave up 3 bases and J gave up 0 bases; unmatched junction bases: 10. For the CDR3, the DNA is TGTGCCAGCAGTGAAATCGGCAGGGGGCTATATAGCAATCAGCCCCAGCATTTT. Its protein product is CASSEIGRGLYSNQPQHF.

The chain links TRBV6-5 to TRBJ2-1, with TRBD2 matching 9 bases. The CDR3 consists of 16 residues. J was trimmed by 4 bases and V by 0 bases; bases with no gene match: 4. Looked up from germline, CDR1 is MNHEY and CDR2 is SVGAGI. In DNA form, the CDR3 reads TGTGCCAGCAGTTACTCGGCGGGAGGGGGGTACAATGAGCAGTTCTTC. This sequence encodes CASSYSAGGGYNEQFF.

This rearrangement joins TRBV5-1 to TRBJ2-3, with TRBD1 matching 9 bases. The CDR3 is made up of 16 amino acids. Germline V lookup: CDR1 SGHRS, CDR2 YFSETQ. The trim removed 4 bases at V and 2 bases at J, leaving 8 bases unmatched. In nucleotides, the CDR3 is TGCGCCAGCAGCCCCCGACAGGGGGTCGTCACAGATACGCAGTATTTT. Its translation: CASSPRQGVVTDTQYF.

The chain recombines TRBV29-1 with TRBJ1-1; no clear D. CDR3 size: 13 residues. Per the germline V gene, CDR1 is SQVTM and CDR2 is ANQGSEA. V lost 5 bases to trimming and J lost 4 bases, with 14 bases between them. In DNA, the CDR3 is TGCAGCGTTAGGAGCTTTCCCCCCACTGAAGCTTTCTTT. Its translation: CSVRSFPPTEAFF. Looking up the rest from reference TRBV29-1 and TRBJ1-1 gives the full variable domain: SAVISQKPSRDICQRGTSLTIQCQVDSQVTMMFWYRQQPGQSLTLIATANQGSEATYESGFVIDKFPISRPNLTFSTLTVSNMSPEDSSIYLCSVRSFPPTEAFFGQGTRLTVV.

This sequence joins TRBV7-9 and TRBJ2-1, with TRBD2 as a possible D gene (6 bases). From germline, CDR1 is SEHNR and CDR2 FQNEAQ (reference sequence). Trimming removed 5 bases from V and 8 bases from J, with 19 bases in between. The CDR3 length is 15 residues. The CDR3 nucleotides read TGTGCCAGCAGCCTGGCGTTTCGTGGGAGGCATGAGCAGTTCTTC. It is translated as CASSLAFRGRHEQFF.

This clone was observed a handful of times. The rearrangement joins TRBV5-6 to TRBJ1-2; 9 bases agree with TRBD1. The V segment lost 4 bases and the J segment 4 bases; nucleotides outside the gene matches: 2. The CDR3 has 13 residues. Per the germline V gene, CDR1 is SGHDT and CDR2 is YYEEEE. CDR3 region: CASSEDRGYGYTF. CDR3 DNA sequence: TGTGCCAGCAGCGAGGACAGGGGCTATGGCTACACCTTC.

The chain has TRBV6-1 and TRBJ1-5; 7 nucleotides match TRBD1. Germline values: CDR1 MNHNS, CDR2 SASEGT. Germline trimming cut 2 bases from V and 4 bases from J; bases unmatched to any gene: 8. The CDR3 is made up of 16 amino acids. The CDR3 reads CASSENRGGSNQPQHF. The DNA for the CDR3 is TGTGCCAGCAGTGAAAACCGAGGGGGCTCTAATCAGCCCCAGCATTTT.

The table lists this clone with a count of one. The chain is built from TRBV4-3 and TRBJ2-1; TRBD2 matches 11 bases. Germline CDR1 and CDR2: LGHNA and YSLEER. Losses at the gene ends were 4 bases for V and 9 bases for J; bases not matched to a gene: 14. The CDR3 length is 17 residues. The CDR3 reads CASSPAAGLAEGIEQFF. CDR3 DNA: TGCGCCAGCAGCCCGGCGGCGGGACTAGCGGAGGGGATTGAGCAGTTCTTC.

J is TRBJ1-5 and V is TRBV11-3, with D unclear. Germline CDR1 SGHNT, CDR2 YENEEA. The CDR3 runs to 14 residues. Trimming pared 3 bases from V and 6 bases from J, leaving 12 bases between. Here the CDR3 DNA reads TGTGCCAGCAGCTTTTCTGGGGTAGGTCAGCCCCAGCATTTT. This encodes CASSFSGVGQPQHF.